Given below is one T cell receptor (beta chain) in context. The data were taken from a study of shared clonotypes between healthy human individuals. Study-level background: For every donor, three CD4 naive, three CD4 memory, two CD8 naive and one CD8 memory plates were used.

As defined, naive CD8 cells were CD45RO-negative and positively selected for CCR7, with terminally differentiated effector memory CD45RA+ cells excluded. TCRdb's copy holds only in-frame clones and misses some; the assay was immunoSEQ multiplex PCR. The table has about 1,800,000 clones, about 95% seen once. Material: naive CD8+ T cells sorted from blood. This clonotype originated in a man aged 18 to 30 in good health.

As DNA, the CDR3 is TGCGCCAGCACCCAGGACAGGGGGCTGCCCGGGGAGCTGTTTTTT. This codes for CASTQDRGLPGELFF. The gene calls are TRBV4-3 and TRBJ2-2; 11 bases are shared with TRBD1. Looked up from germline, CDR1 is LGHNA and CDR2 is YSLEER. The ends lost 7 bases at V and 6 bases at J; junction bases unmatched: 7. The CDR3 is 15 residues long.